The clone carrying this TCR beta chain was counted at least ten times. No antigen is known for it. Disease lasting under 3 months, a NOSPECS grade of at least 4, and a Clinical Activity Score of at least 3 were features of the ophthalmopathy patients. Researchers barred patients who had uncontrolled infection, other autoimmune disease, pregnancy or lactation. TCR beta CDR3 sequences were amplified from RNA transcripts. The primer set for the first-round RT-PCR of the TCR CDR3 was HTBI. A single record per CDR3 protein comes from TCRdb applying MiXCR to the multiplex PCR reads. The sample has a few hundred thousand distinct CDR3 sequences, over 15% seen once; the top ten hold 15% to 18%. The sample is drawn from a study of T cells in Graves' hyperthyroidism and ophthalmopathy. The study, taken as a whole, reports: Among clonotypes expanded in thyroid above 0.001, most were also found in blood. Using 13 V-J features, a model discriminated ophthalmopathy from stable hyperthyroidism.

Germline V gives CDR1 GTSNPN, CDR2 SVGIG (reference sequence). With 4 bases removed from V and 2 bases from J, the gap between germline ends came to 17 bases. This CDR3 has 15 amino acids. The sample was blood. V and J are TRBV30 and TRBJ1-1; D possibly corresponds to TRBD1 (5 bases). The TCR sequence derives from a woman in her thirties or forties with Graves' ophthalmopathy. The CDR3 DNA is TGTGCCTGGAACTCTCTCCCGGGACTTAACACTGAAGCTTTCTTT. Its translation: CAWNSLPGLNTEAFF.